These 25 T cell receptor beta chains originate from one sample sequenced in a study of T cell responses to AZD1222 COVID-19 vaccine. Libraries were prepared by immunoSEQ multiplex PCR; TCRdb keeps only in-frame clonotypes and omits some of them. The sample lists around 130,000 clones, around 94% occurring once. The source was peripheral blood, collected on day 0 of AZD1222 vaccination. The receptors were sampled from an adult in good health.

The genes are TRBV5-1 and TRBJ2-2; no reliable D call. V lost 6 bases, J lost 4 bases, and 10 bases lay in between. The CDR3 is 13 amino acids. The germline CDR1 and CDR2 sequences are SGHRS and YFSETQ. Written as DNA, the CDR3 is TGCGCCAGCACCACCGGTGGCACCGGGGAGCTGTTTTTT. Protein sequence: CASTTGGTGELFF.

The V gene is TRBV4-2, the J gene TRBJ1-1; D is possibly TRBD1 (5 bases). The V gene's germline CDR1 is LGHNA and CDR2 YNFKEQ. V was trimmed by 2 bases and J by 0 bases, leaving 13 bases between them. The CDR3 extends over 16 amino acids. CDR3 in amino acids: CASSQRGGAMNTEAFF. The CDR3 DNA reads TGTGCCAGCAGCCAAAGGGGAGGGGCCATGAACACTGAAGCTTTCTTT.

The V gene is TRBV11-2, the J gene TRBJ2-5, with no clear D. V was pared by 1 base and J by 5 bases, with 8 bases between. The CDR3 has 13 amino acids. The germline V gene encodes CDR1 SGHAT and CDR2 FQNNGV. The CDR3 loop reads CASSLAGPETQYF. The CDR3 DNA follows: TGTGCCAGCAGCTTAGCAGGTCCGGAGACCCAGTACTTC.

In this sample, this clone turned up once. This sequence joins TRBV5-4 and TRBJ2-7, with 8 bases identical to TRBD1. The germline gives CDR1 SGHNT, CDR2 YYREEE (reference sequence). Trimming removed 6 bases from V and 3 bases from J; junction bases left unmatched: 2. The CDR3 covers 12 residues. The CDR3: CASTDRGYEQYF. As DNA, the CDR3 is TGTGCCAGCACCGACAGGGGCTACGAGCAGTACTTC.

The gene calls are TRBV2 and TRBJ2-5; 7 bases are a match to TRBD2. CDR3 length equals 14 residues. After removal of 5 bases from V and 5 bases from J, the junction contained 8 bases not matched to a gene. Germline-derived CDR1 and CDR2 are SNHLY and FYNNEI. The chain's CDR3 is CASSLITGGETQYF. CDR3 nucleotides: TGTGCCAGCAGTCTTATTACGGGAGGCGAGACCCAGTACTTC.

V and J are TRBV25-1 and TRBJ1-6; no reliable D call. Trimming removed 4 bases from V and 4 bases from J, with 8 bases in between. The CDR3 length is 14 residues. CDR1 and CDR2 (germline): MGHDK, SYGVNS. The CDR3 bases are TGTGCCAGCAGTGCCGGACGGTATAATTCACCCCTCCACTTT. It codes for CASSAGRYNSPLHF.

This chain links TRBV4-1 with TRBJ2-5, with a tentative D call TRBD1 (6 bases). The CDR3 runs 15 residues. V was cut by 1 base and J by 4 bases, with 13 bases left in between. Germline CDR1 and CDR2: MGHRA and YSYEKL. CDR3 DNA sequence: TGCGCCAGCAGCCAAGGACAGGAGCATATAGAGACCCAGTACTTC. Amino acids: CASSQGQEHIETQYF.

The V call is TRBV5-5, the J call TRBJ2-1, with 10 bases matching TRBD2. The CDR3 sequence is 16 residues long. V shed 4 bases and J 4 bases; nucleotides not matched to a gene: 8. Germline V gives CDR1 SGHKS, CDR2 YYEKEE (reference sequence). CDR3: CASSPASGGFYNEQFF. In DNA, the CDR3 is TGTGCCAGCAGCCCGGCTAGCGGGGGTTTTTACAATGAGCAGTTCTTC. Combining the CDR3 with reference TRBV5-5 and TRBJ2-1 gives the whole variable domain DAGVTQSPTHLIKTRGQQVTLRCSPISGHKSVSWYQQVLGQGPQFIFQYYEKEERGRGNFPDRFSARQFPNYSSELNVNALLLGDSALYLCASSPASGGFYNEQFFGPGTRLTVL.

This chain links TRBV20-1 with TRBJ1-2; D unclear. V was clipped by 6 bases and J by 0 bases, with 5 bases between them. This CDR3 comprises 11 residues. Germline V CDR1 and CDR2: DFQATT, SNEGSKA (reference sequence). CDR3 protein: CSAAANYGYTF. Here the CDR3 DNA reads TGCAGTGCGGCAGCTAACTATGGCTACACCTTC.

The count of this clone is one. The chain uses TRBV11-2 and TRBJ1-1; a weak D match, TRBD1 (6 bases). V lost 5 bases, J lost 4 bases, and 20 bases lay in between. From germline, CDR1 is SGHAT and CDR2 FQNNGV. The CDR3 spans 16 residues. CDR3 in amino acids: CASSPGGAGAATEAFF. The CDR3 DNA reads TGTGCCAGCAGCCCCGGAGGGGCAGGGGCTGCCACTGAAGCTTTCTTT.

The count of this clone is one. The chain is built from TRBV10-2 and TRBJ2-7, with 7 nucleotides matching TRBD1. This CDR3 is built from 16 residues. Germline V gene sequence: CDR1 WSHSY, CDR2 SAAADI. J lost 2 bases, V lost 6 bases, and 13 bases had no gene match. CDR3 region: CASSAPPGTVTYEQYF. For the CDR3, the DNA is TGCGCCAGCAGCGCCCCCCCCGGGACAGTTACCTACGAGCAGTACTTC.

The chain is built from TRBV30 and TRBJ1-1, with D hard to call. Germline V gives CDR1 GTSNPN, CDR2 SVGIG (reference sequence). CDR3 size: 10 residues. V lost 4 bases and J 5 bases, leaving 5 bases between the germline ends. The CDR3 nucleotides are TGTGCCTGGAAGGGAACTGAAGCTTTCTTT. Its protein is CAWKGTEAFF.

Note on this clone: This specimen includes other DNA sequences encoding the same CDR3. The rearrangement links TRBV6-5 to TRBJ2-3; D is undetermined. The CDR3 totals 13 residues. V dropped 0 bases and J dropped 4 bases, with 5 bases sitting between them. Germline CDR1 reads MNHEY; CDR2 reads SVGAGI. The CDR3 bases are TGTGCCAGCAGTTACTCGATCTCAGATACGCAGTATTTT. Translation: CASSYSISDTQYF.

The CDR3 loop reads CASSTGLALNEQFF. The DNA for the CDR3 is TGTGCCAGCAGCACGGGACTAGCTCTCAATGAGCAGTTCTTC. The chain employs TRBV7-2 and TRBJ2-1; 9 bases fit TRBD2. V lost 5 bases and J lost 6; bases outside the gene matches: 5. CDR3 size: 14 residues. The germline gives CDR1 SGHTA, CDR2 FQGNSA.

This clone has a single count. The rearrangement uses TRBV18 and TRBJ1-4; 8 bases map to TRBD1. Trimming took 10 bases from V and 5 from J; bases not matched to a gene: 6. The CDR3 has 13 amino acids. Germline V gene data show CDR1 as KGHSH and CDR2 as LQKENI. CDR3 sequence (DNA): TGTGCCACCCACAGGGGGGAGAATGAAAAACTGTTTTTT. Protein product: CATHRGENEKLFF.

The chain is built from TRBV7-6 and TRBJ2-1; 15 bases align to TRBD2. After removal of 4 bases from V and 7 bases from J, the junction contained 2 bases not matched to a gene. CDR3 size: 15 residues. Germline V CDR1 and CDR2: SGHVS, FNYEAQ. The CDR3 nucleotides are TGTGCCAGCAGCTGGACTAGCGGGAGGGGGAATGAGCAGTTCTTC. Translation: CASSWTSGRGNEQFF.

V usage is TRBV6-2 or TRBV6-3 and J usage is TRBJ1-5, with 7 nucleotides matching TRBD1. Germline assignment: CDR1 MNHEY and CDR2 SVGEGT. After removal of 1 base from V and 2 bases from J, the junction contained 2 bases not matched to a gene. The CDR3 totals 15 residues. As DNA, the CDR3 is TGTGCCAGCAGTTACTGGACAGGCGGCAATCAGCCCCAGCATTTT. Translating it yields CASSYWTGGNQPQHF.

V is TRBV10-3 and J is TRBJ1-5; D not certain. Germline V gene data show CDR1 as ENHRY and CDR2 as SYGVKD. The CDR3 loop spans 13 amino acids. Trimming removed 4 bases from V and 6 bases from J, with 10 bases in between. Here the CDR3 reads CAISGGSGQPQHF. In DNA, the CDR3 is TGTGCCATCAGTGGGGGTTCCGGTCAGCCCCAGCATTTT.

This chain connects TRBV28 to TRBJ1-1; D gene uncertain. The germline CDR1 and CDR2 sequences are MDHEN and SYDVKM. The CDR3 is 14 amino acids. V lost 1 base to trimming and J lost 5 bases, with 11 bases between them. DNA of the CDR3: TGTGCCAGCAGTTTATTGGAAGGGAATACTGAAGCTTTCTTT. This translates into CASSLLEGNTEAFF.

J is TRBJ2-5 and V is TRBV6-2 or TRBV6-3, with D unclear. Germline lookup yields CDR1 MNHEY and CDR2 SVGEGT. There are 12 residues in the CDR3. V lost 6 bases and J 7 bases, leaving 12 bases between the germline ends. For the CDR3, the DNA is TGTGCCAGCAGCCTAACTTTCGGGACCCAGTACTTC. Translation: CASSLTFGTQYF.

The chain joins TRBV28 to TRBJ2-5; 9 bases align to TRBD1. This CDR3 has 14 residues. CDR1 and CDR2 (germline): MDHEN, SYDVKM. V was clipped by 5 bases and J by 5 bases; unmatched bases: 6. The chain's CDR3 is CASSPGQGWETQYF. The DNA of the CDR3 is TGTGCCAGCAGTCCAGGACAGGGGTGGGAGACCCAGTACTTC. The full variable domain, its missing parts supplied by reference TRBV28 and TRBJ2-5, is DVKVTQSSRYLVKRTGEKVFLECVQDMDHENMFWYRQDPGLGLRLIYFSYDVKMKEKGDIPEGYSVSREKKERFSLILESASTNQTSMYLCASSPGQGWETQYFGPGTRLLVL.

The V gene is TRBV7-9, the J gene TRBJ2-6; D is unclear. The ends were cut back, 2 bases at V and 2 bases at J, with 10 bases in the middle. The CDR3 is 16 amino acids. CDR1 SEHNR and CDR2 FQNEAQ come from the germline V gene (reference sequence). CDR3 residues: CASSLTGVAGANVLTF. The CDR3 nucleotides read TGTGCCAGCAGCTTAACCGGTGTAGCTGGGGCCAACGTCCTGACTTTC.

This sequence joins TRBV11-2 and TRBJ1-6; unclear D gene. CDR3 size: 13 residues. V was pared by 5 bases and J by 7 bases, with 9 bases between. Germline CDR1 SGHAT, CDR2 FQNNGV. This chain's CDR3 is CASSQRQNSPLHF. CDR3 bases: TGTGCCAGCAGCCAGCGGCAGAATTCACCCCTCCACTTT.

The V gene is TRBV24-1, the J gene TRBJ2-6, with a weak D call TRBD1 (6 bases). CDR1 KGHDR and CDR2 SFDVKD come from the germline V gene. V dropped 5 bases and J dropped 0 bases, with 25 bases sitting between them. The CDR3 sequence is 21 residues long. The CDR3 coding sequence is TGTGCCACCAGTGTCTTACTCACAGGGTTTCATTTCCTCTCTGGGGCCAACGTCCTGACTTTC. The encoded protein is CATSVLLTGFHFLSGANVLTF.

The V and J genes are TRBV5-4 and TRBJ1-6; 10 nucleotides line up with TRBD1. Trimming cost V 0 bases and J 10 bases; bases outside gene matches: 10. Per germline, CDR1 SGHNT and CDR2 YYREEE (reference sequence). The CDR3 extends over 17 amino acids. The CDR3: CASSLDWDRGRRSPLHF. In DNA form, the CDR3 reads TGTGCCAGCAGCTTGGACTGGGACAGGGGTCGCCGGTCACCCCTCCACTTT.